This is a list of T cell receptor beta chains from one sample in a study of cytomegalovirus exposure and HLA in healthy donors. Using immunoSEQ multiplex PCR, the repertoire was profiled, and TCRdb retains in-frame clones only, with some absent. The sample records roughly 240,000 clones, around 84% being singletons. Sequenced sample: PBMCs. The receptors originated from a girl aged 2 to 10 in good health and CMV-seronegative. Both conserved end residues are part of each CDR3. A D gene is named only where the DNA matches it firmly. Some rows have no size entry. The others give once, few or many, or a class for an expanded clone.

v_gene	abundance	d_gene	j_gene	CDR3nt	CDR3aa
TRBV5-1	NA	NA	TRBJ2-7	TGCGCCAGCAGCTTGCGAGGCCGCGCAACCTACGAGCAGTACTTC	CASSLRGRATYEQYF
TRBV7-6	NA	NA	TRBJ2-7	TGTGCCAGCAGCTTTAGCGGCGGGATGGGATCCTACGAGCAGTACTTC	CASSFSGGMGSYEQYF
TRBV9	NA	TRBD1	TRBJ1-2	TGTGCCAGCAAGGACAGGGGCGAGGGCTACACCTTC	CASKDRGEGYTF
TRBV5-1	NA	NA	TRBJ2-3	TGCGCCAGCAGCTTGGGGTCCACTAGCACAGATACGCAGTATTTT	CASSLGSTSTDTQYF
TRBV29-1	NA	TRBD2	TRBJ2-7	TGCAGCGTTGCCGTGGCTAGCGGGGGCCTCAGCTCCTACGAGCAGTACTTC	CSVAVASGGLSSYEQYF
TRBV7-9	NA	NA	TRBJ1-2	TGTTCCAGCAGCCCCGTTCTAGGTCCCCTACGCTATGGCTACACCTTC	CSSSPVLGPLRYGYTF
TRBV12-2	NA	NA	TRBJ2-5	TGTGCAAGTCGCCCCTCAGGTAGTCGAGAGACCCAGTACTTC	CASRPSGSRETQYF
TRBV2	NA	TRBD1	TRBJ2-7	TGTGCCAGCAGTGGGGACAGGGGGTCCTACGAGCAGTACTTC	CASSGDRGSYEQYF
TRBV4-2	NA	NA	TRBJ2-5	TGTGCCAGCAGCCTAGCACCCCAAGAGACCCAGTACTTC	CASSLAPQETQYF
TRBV6-1	NA	NA	TRBJ2-7	TGTGCCAGCAGTGAAGGCTATATCTACGAGCAGTACTTC	CASSEGYIYEQYF
TRBV7-9	once	NA	TRBJ2-3	TGTGCCAGCAGCTTTCAGACAGATACGCAGTATTTT	CASSFQTDTQYF
TRBV5-1	NA	TRBD2	TRBJ2-2	TGCGCCAGCAGCTTGGAGGGCGGGAGAGACACCGGGGAGCTGTTTTTT	CASSLEGGRDTGELFF
TRBV11-1	NA	TRBD2	TRBJ2-1	TGTGCCAGCAGCCTAGTCTGGAGGACTAGCGGGGCGGGCAATGAGCAGTTCTTC	CASSLVWRTSGAGNEQFF
TRBV6-1	NA	NA	TRBJ1-2	TGTGCCAGCAGTGAAGGGGGCTTGGGCTACACCTTC	CASSEGGLGYTF
TRBV2	NA	NA	TRBJ1-2	TGTGCCAGCAGCTGGGGGGGAAATGGCTACACCTTC	CASSWGGNGYTF
TRBV18	NA	NA	TRBJ1-1	TGTGCCAGCTCACCACAGGGGAGGGACACTGAAGCTTTCTTT	CASSPQGRDTEAFF
TRBV23-1	NA	NA	TRBJ1-5	TGCGCCAGCAGTCATTGGGGGAGGGCTAGCAATCAGCCCCAGCATTTT	CASSHWGRASNQPQHF
TRBV2	NA	TRBD1	TRBJ2-7	TGTGCCAGCAGTGCCGGGACAGGGGGCTGGTACGAGCAGTACTTC	CASSAGTGGWYEQYF
TRBV6-1	NA	NA	TRBJ2-7	TGTGCCAGCAGTGACAACTACGAGCAGTACTTC	CASSDNYEQYF